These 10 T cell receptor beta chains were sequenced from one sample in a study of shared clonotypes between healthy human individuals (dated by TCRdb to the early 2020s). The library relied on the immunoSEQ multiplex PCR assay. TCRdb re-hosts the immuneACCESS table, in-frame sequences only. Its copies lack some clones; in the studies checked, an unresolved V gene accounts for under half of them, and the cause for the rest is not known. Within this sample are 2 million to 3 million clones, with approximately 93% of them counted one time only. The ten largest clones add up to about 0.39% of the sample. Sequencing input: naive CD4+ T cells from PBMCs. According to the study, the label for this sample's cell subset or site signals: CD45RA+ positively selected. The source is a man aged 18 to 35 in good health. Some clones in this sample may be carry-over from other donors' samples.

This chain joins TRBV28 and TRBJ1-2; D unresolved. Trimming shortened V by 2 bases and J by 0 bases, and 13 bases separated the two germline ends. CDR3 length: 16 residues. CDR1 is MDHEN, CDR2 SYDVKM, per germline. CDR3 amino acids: CASSLLRPNANYGYTF. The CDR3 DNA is TGTGCCAGCAGTTTACTGCGCCCTAACGCTAACTATGGCTACACCTTC.

The DNA for the CDR3 is TGTGCCAGCAGCCCGAGCAGGACGGGAGCTTTCTTT. Translation: CASSPSRTGAFF. The chain recombines TRBV7-8 with TRBJ1-1; the D is unclear. Germline V gene lookup returns CDR1 SGHVS and CDR2 FQNEAQ. The CDR3 covers 12 residues. Trimming cost V 5 bases and J 10 bases, with 14 bases left between them. The full variable domain, rest sourced from reference TRBV7-8 and TRBJ1-1, is GAGVSQSPRYKVAKRGQDVALRCDPISGHVSLFWYQQALGQGPEFLTYFQNEAQLDKSGLPSDRFFAERPEGSVSTLKIQRTQQEDSAVYLCASSPSRTGAFFGQGTRLTVV.

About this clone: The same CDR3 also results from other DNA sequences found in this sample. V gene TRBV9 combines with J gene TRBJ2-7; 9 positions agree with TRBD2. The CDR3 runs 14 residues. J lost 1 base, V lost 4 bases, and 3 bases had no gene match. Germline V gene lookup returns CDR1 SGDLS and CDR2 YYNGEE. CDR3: CASSYGLASYEQYF. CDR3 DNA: TGTGCCAGCAGCTACGGACTAGCGTCCTACGAGCAGTACTTC.

The CDR3 nucleotides are TGCGCCAGCAGCCCTTTCGTCTCGGGGGCGAACACTGAAGCTTTCTTT. Its translation: CASSPFVSGANTEAFF. The chain carries TRBV5-1 and TRBJ1-1; TRBD1 is a possible D gene (6 bases). The CDR3 covers 16 residues. Trimming pared 4 bases from V and 1 base from J, leaving 17 bases between. Germline V gene sequence: CDR1 SGHRS, CDR2 YFSETQ.

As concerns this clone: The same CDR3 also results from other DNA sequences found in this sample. The CDR3 nucleotides read TGCGCCAGCAGCTTGGTGGGGTTATCTGAAGCTTTCTTT. It specifies CASSLVGLSEAFF. The chain has TRBV5-1 and TRBJ1-1; unclear D gene. This CDR3 is 13 amino acids long. V dropped 0 bases and J dropped 6 bases, with 9 bases sitting between them. CDR1 is SGHRS, CDR2 YFSETQ, per germline.

CDR3 nucleotides: TGTGCCAGTAGTATGGAGCCACTGAACACTGAAGCTTTCTTT. As protein: CASSMEPLNTEAFF. The chain combines TRBV19 with TRBJ1-1; D ambiguous. CDR1 is LNHDA and CDR2 is SQIVND in the germline V gene (reference sequence). V lost 3 bases and J 0 bases, leaving 8 bases between the germline ends. The CDR3 is 14 residues long.

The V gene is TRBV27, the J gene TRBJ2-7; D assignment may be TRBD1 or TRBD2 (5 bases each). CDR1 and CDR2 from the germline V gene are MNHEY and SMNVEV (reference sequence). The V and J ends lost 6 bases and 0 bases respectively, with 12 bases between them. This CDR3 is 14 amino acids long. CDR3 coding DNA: TGTGCCAGCAGGACCGGGACGGACTCCTACGAGCAGTACTTC. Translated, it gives CASRTGTDSYEQYF.

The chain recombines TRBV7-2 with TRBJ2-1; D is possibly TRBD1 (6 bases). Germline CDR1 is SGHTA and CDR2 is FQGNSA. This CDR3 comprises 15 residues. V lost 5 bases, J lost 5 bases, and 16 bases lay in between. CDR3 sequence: CASSPGASRNNEQFF. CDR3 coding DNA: TGTGCCAGCAGCCCAGGGGCTAGCCGAAACAATGAGCAGTTCTTC.

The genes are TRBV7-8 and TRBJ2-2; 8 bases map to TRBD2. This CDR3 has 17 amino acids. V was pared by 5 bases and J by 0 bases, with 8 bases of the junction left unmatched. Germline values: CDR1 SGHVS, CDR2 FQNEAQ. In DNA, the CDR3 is TGTGCCAGCAGCCCGAGAGGTAGCGGGACGAACACCGGGGAGCTGTTTTTT. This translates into CASSPRGSGTNTGELFF.

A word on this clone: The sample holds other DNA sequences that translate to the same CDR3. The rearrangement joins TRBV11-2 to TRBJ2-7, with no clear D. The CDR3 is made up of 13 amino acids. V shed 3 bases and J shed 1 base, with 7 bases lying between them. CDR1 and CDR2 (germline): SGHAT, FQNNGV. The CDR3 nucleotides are TGTGCCAGCAGCTTGGATCTTTCCTACGAGCAGTACTTC. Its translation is CASSLDLSYEQYF.